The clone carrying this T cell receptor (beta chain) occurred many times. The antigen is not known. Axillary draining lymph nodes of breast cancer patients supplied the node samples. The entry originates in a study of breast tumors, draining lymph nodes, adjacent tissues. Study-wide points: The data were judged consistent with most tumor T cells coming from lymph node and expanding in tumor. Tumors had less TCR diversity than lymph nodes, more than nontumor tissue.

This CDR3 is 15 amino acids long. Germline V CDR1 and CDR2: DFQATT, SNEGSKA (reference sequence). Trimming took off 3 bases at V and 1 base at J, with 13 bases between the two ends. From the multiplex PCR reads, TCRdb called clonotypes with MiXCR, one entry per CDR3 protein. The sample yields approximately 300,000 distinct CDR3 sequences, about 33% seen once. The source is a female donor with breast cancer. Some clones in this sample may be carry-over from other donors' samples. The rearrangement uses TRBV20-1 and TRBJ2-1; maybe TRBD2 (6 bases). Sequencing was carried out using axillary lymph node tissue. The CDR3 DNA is TGCAGTGCTAGTCCGACCGGGAGATCCTACAATGAGCAGTTCTTC. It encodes CSASPTGRSYNEQFF.